The T cell receptor (beta chain) under discussion was sequenced for a study of blood T cells in healthy people across ages. Each of the donors had approximately 10 milliliters of peripheral blood drawn into EDTA-treated Vacutainer tubes. This clonotype showed up just a few times. Primed by a sample-barcoded 5' primer and a J-beta primer mix, a second PCR proceeded for about 6 to 12 cycles. MiXCR, run by TCRdb on the 5' RACE reads, gives a single entry per CDR3 protein. This table holds about 280,000 distinct CDR3 sequences, around 29% found once. This TCR came from a woman aged 65 to 85 in good health. Material: blood.

DNA of the CDR3: TGTGCCACAAGCTCCTACAATGAGCAGTTCTTC. Its translation is CATSSYNEQFF. The chain links TRBV24-1 to TRBJ2-1; D uncertain. The germline V gene encodes CDR1 KGHDR and CDR2 SFDVKD. Trimming took off 10 bases at V and 0 bases at J, with 3 bases between the two ends. The CDR3 length is 11 residues.